Below, 15 T cell receptor beta chains from the same sample are listed, as sequenced in a study of blood T cell repertoires in COVID-19. Libraries were prepared by immunoSEQ multiplex PCR; TCRdb keeps only in-frame clonotypes and omits some of them. This sample has around 200,000 clones, with approximately 87% found just once. Source material: peripheral blood. These receptors originate from a man aged 55 to 70 who had recovered from COVID-19.

The gene calls are TRBV5-1 and TRBJ1-2, with 11 bases lining up with TRBD1. After removal of 3 bases from V and 0 bases from J, the junction contained 4 bases not matched to a gene. Per the germline V gene, CDR1 is SGHRS and CDR2 is YFSETQ. This CDR3 is 16 amino acids long. The chain's CDR3 is CASSSGQGASNYGYTF. The CDR3 DNA sequence: TGCGCCAGCAGCTCTGGACAGGGGGCCTCTAACTATGGCTACACCTTC. Combining the CDR3 with reference TRBV5-1 and TRBJ1-2 gives the whole variable domain KAGVTQTPRYLIKTRGQQVTLSCSPISGHRSVSWYQQTPGQGLQFLFEYFSETQRNKGNFPGRFSGRQFSNSRSEMNVSTLELGDSALYLCASSSGQGASNYGYTFGSGTRLTVV.

The genes are TRBV6-1 and TRBJ2-7; D is unresolved. Germline V gene data show CDR1 as MNHNS and CDR2 as SASEGT. CDR3 length equals 13 residues. V shed 3 bases and J shed 2 bases, with 8 bases lying between them. The CDR3 DNA reads as TGTGCCAGCAGTGAGTCTCTAGCCTACGAGCAGTACTTC. Encoded protein: CASSESLAYEQYF.

V usage is TRBV12-5 and J usage is TRBJ2-3, with TRBD2 matching over 8 bases. CDR1 and CDR2 (germline): LGHNT, FRNRAP. CDR3 length: 14 residues. J was trimmed by 6 bases and V by 5 bases; bases with no gene match: 7. CDR3 DNA sequence: TGTGCTAGTGGTCCCGGGACTAGTATGGATACGCAGTATTTT. It codes for CASGPGTSMDTQYF.

The gene calls are TRBV18 and TRBJ1-1, with 9 bases that match TRBD1. Germline CDR1 and CDR2: KGHSH and LQKENI. CDR3 length: 13 amino acids. Germline trimming cut 11 bases from V and 2 bases from J; bases unmatched to any gene: 6. The CDR3 DNA reads TGTGCCGGTGGACAGGGGAGCAACACTGAAGCTTTCTTT. This translates into CAGGQGSNTEAFF.

The genes are TRBV3-1 (or the pseudogene TRBV3-2) and TRBJ1-4, with D perhaps matching TRBD1 (5 bases). This CDR3 has 14 amino acids. The V gene's germline CDR1 is LGHDT and CDR2 YNNKEL (reference sequence). Trimming took off 0 bases at V and 7 bases at J, with 9 bases between the two ends. In DNA form, the CDR3 reads TGTGCCAGCAGCCAAGATCACACAGGTGAAAAACTGTTTTTT. It codes for CASSQDHTGEKLFF.

The J gene is TRBJ2-4, the V gene TRBV19; no firm D call. This CDR3 is built from 14 residues. With 7 bases removed from V and 0 bases from J, the gap between germline ends came to 10 bases. CDR1 and CDR2 (germline): LNHDA, SQIVND (reference sequence). The CDR3 DNA follows: TGTGCCAGTAACGACGGAGTAGCCAAAAACATTCAGTACTTC. Translation gives CASNDGVAKNIQYF.

Only one count was recorded for this clone. The genes are TRBV7-2 and TRBJ1-2, with TRBD1 as a possible D gene (6 bases). Germline CDR1 and CDR2: SGHTA and FQGNSA. The CDR3 contains 15 residues. Trimming pared 1 base from V and 8 bases from J, leaving 17 bases between. The CDR3 DNA is TGTGCCAGCAGCTTAGGGTTTCAAGGGGGTCGGGGCTACACCTTC. It translates to CASSLGFQGGRGYTF.

The genes are TRBV9 and TRBJ2-5, with 7 bases that match TRBD1. Germline assignment: CDR1 SGDLS and CDR2 YYNGEE. This CDR3 comprises 14 residues. The V gene end was trimmed by 2 bases and the J gene end by 5 bases; junction bases not matched to a gene: 6. Written as DNA, the CDR3 is TGTGCCAGCAGCGTCGAGACAGGGACGGAGACCCAGTACTTC. Its translation: CASSVETGTETQYF.

The chain employs TRBV5-1 and TRBJ1-1, with D perhaps TRBD1 (6 bases). CDR3 size: 14 residues. In germline, CDR1 is SGHRS, CDR2 YFSETQ. V shed 4 bases and J shed 7 bases, with 17 bases lying between them. The CDR3 DNA is TGCGCCAGCAGCCGGACACTAGGACAGAATGAAGCTTTCTTT. It specifies CASSRTLGQNEAFF.

V is TRBV30 and J is TRBJ2-7; 10 nucleotides agree with TRBD1. Losses at the gene ends were 5 bases for V and 4 bases for J; bases not matched to a gene: 8. The CDR3 spans 14 residues. In germline, CDR1 is GTSNPN, CDR2 SVGIG (reference sequence). The CDR3: CAWGDRGRGYEQYF. Written as DNA, the CDR3 is TGTGCCTGGGGGGACAGGGGAAGAGGTTACGAGCAGTACTTC. The full variable domain, its missing parts supplied by reference TRBV30 and TRBJ2-7, is SQTIHQWPATLVQPVGSPLSLECTVEGTSNPNLYWYRQAAGRGLQLLFYSVGIGQISSEVPQNLSASRPQDRQFILSSKKLLLSDSGFYLCAWGDRGRGYEQYFGPGTRLTVT.

The chain recombines TRBV6-5 with TRBJ2-7, with D uncertain. The CDR3 is 15 amino acids. The ends were cut back, 5 bases at V and 0 bases at J, with 14 bases in the middle. From germline, CDR1 is MNHEY and CDR2 SVGAGI. This chain's CDR3 is CASSPLSRSSYEQYF. As DNA, the CDR3 is TGTGCCAGCAGTCCTCTTAGCCGGAGCTCCTACGAGCAGTACTTC.

The rearrangement uses TRBV19 and TRBJ1-1; D is possibly TRBD1 (6 bases). This CDR3 has 11 amino acids. The V end lost 5 bases, the J end lost 8 bases, and 9 bases lay between the germline ends. Germline CDR1 LNHDA, CDR2 SQIVND (reference sequence). The CDR3 DNA is TGTGCCAGTAGTCTGGACAGAGAAGCTTTCTTT. Its translation is CASSLDREAFF.

The CDR3 DNA reads TGTGCCAGCAGTTACTTCCTCGCGGCGGGGGAAAAACTGTTTTTT. Amino acid sequence: CASSYFLAAGEKLFF. V is TRBV6-2 or TRBV6-3 and J is TRBJ1-4; D not resolved. The CDR3 extends over 15 amino acids. Germline V gives CDR1 MNHEY, CDR2 SVGEGT. With 1 base removed from V and 8 bases from J, the gap between germline ends came to 14 bases.

J is TRBJ1-3 and V is TRBV9; D not certain. Germline CDR1 and CDR2: SGDLS and YYNGEE. Between the trimmed V and J ends, which lost 4 bases and 0 bases, there was a span of 11 bases. The CDR3 covers 15 residues. The CDR3, as DNA: TGTGCCAGCAGCCCGGGAGGGATCTCTGGAAACACCATATATTTT. Translation: CASSPGGISGNTIYF.

Here the CDR3 DNA reads TGCGCCAGCAGCCAAGTTGGGGGGGCGGCAACTAATGAAAAACTGTTTTTT. Translated, it gives CASSQVGGAATNEKLFF. The rearrangement uses TRBV4-1 and TRBJ1-4; weak D call: TRBD1 (6 bases). The CDR3 has 17 amino acids. V was cut by 1 base and J by 0 bases, with 12 bases left in between. Germline-derived CDR1 and CDR2 are MGHRA and YSYEKL.